Given below is one T cell receptor beta chain in context. Its matching antigen is unknown. This specimen belongs to a study of tumor and adjacent non-tumor tissue in lung cancer. Study in general: On average, productive TCRbeta reads reached some 4.2 million per sample. Regarding the study as a whole: In normal lung, the top 100 clones were significantly more dominant than in tumor.

RNA was extracted from bulk tissue without any cell sorting. This non-tumor lung sample came from over 3 cm beyond the tumor edge. The CDR3 runs to 15 residues. CDR1 and CDR2 from the germline V gene are DFQATT and SNEGSKA (reference sequence). V shed 1 base and J 5 bases; nucleotides not matched to a gene: 5. The library came from three nested PCR rounds adapted from ARM-PCR protocols. TCRdb fed the multiplex PCR reads into MiXCR, producing one record per CDR3 protein. Of fewer than 100,000 distinct CDR3 sequences in the sample, 70% to 90% were seen once. The clonotype was recovered from a man aged 55-75 years with non-small cell lung cancer. The rearrangement joins TRBV20-1 to TRBJ1-6; 7 bases agree with TRBD1. Sequences were obtained from distant non-tumor lung tissue. The CDR3 is CSARATGQHNSPLHF. CDR3 DNA sequence: TGCAGTGCTAGAGCTACGGGACAGCATAATTCACCCCTCCACTTT.